This paragraph covers one T cell receptor beta chain sequence. Its antigen is currently unknown. Some clones are missing from TCRdb's copy, which holds only in-frame ones; the method was immunoSEQ multiplex PCR. The sample contains roughly 64,000 clones, 80% to 85% of which appear only once. This record belongs to a study of OX40 agonist ivuxolimab in advanced cancers. Study-level information: Ivuxolimab, an agonist antibody against OX40 (CD134), was given to patients. Study-wide results and limits: On average, CD8+ T cells showed a greater number of expanded clones than CD4+.

Samples of blood were obtained at baseline, on cycle 4 day 1, and on cycle 7 day 1. V was clipped by 1 base and J by 2 bases, with 8 bases between them. Per germline, CDR1 LGHNA and CDR2 YNFKEQ. CDR3 length: 14 amino acids. This TCR derives from an adult with an advanced solid tumor such as melanoma, head and neck, liver or kidney cancer. Sequencing was performed on CD4+ or CD8+ T cells sorted from blood, taken in a trial of the OX40 agonist ivuxolimab. The J gene is TRBJ2-5, the V gene TRBV4-2; D is unresolved. The CDR3 loop is CASSQGTEQETQYF. CDR3 bases: TGTGCCAGCAGCCAAGGGACGGAGCAAGAGACCCAGTACTTC.